The 26 T cell receptor beta chains reported below all come from one sample, sequenced in a study of Tregs in tolerant kidney transplant recipients. Sequencing used immunoSEQ multiplex PCR; TCRdb keeps in-frame clones, though not all of them. The data show some 110,000 clones, roughly 93% seen once. Source material: CD4+ T cells from blood. These receptors all stem from a human donor in good health.

This chain joins TRBV4-1 and TRBJ1-2, with 9 nucleotides matching TRBD1. The CDR3 sequence is 16 residues long. Trimming removed 4 bases from V and 7 bases from J; junction bases left unmatched: 13. The V gene's germline CDR1 is MGHRA and CDR2 YSYEKL. The CDR3, as DNA: TGCGCCAGCAGCCTGCGAGAGGGACAGGGTTTATCTGGCTACACCTTC. Residues: CASSLREGQGLSGYTF.

This clone was observed once. This chain joins TRBV6-6 and TRBJ2-5; D is perhaps TRBD1 (5 bases). The length of the CDR3 is 13 residues. The V end lost 3 bases, the J end lost 5 bases, and 10 bases lay between the germline ends. Germline V CDR1 and CDR2: MNHNY, SVGAGI (reference sequence). The chain's CDR3 is CASSYSGWETQYF. CDR3 DNA sequence: TGTGCCAGCAGTTATTCAGGGTGGGAGACCCAGTACTTC.

The chain uses TRBV5-1 and TRBJ2-4; TRBD1 agrees at 9 bases. Unmatched junction bases numbered 13, after V lost 6 bases and J lost 9 bases. The germline gives CDR1 SGHRS, CDR2 YFSETQ. The CDR3 sequence is 15 residues long. The CDR3 is CASTPWTGEMSIQYF. Written as DNA, the CDR3 is TGCGCCAGCACCCCTTGGACAGGGGAGATGTCCATTCAGTACTTC.

The chain is built from TRBV19 and TRBJ2-5, with D possibly being TRBD2 (6 bases). CDR3 size: 15 residues. Germline CDR1 is LNHDA and CDR2 is SQIVND (reference sequence). Trimming removed 1 base from V and 3 bases from J, with 12 bases in between. This CDR3 is CASSIVGTVKETQYF. For the CDR3, the DNA is TGTGCCAGTAGTATAGTTGGGACTGTGAAAGAGACCCAGTACTTC.

The chain employs TRBV7-9 and TRBJ1-1; 7 positions agree with TRBD1. J was trimmed by 5 bases and V by 5 bases; bases with no gene match: 8. This CDR3 is 14 amino acids long. CDR1 and CDR2 (germline): SEHNR, FQNEAQ (reference sequence). The CDR3 DNA reads as TGTGCCAGCAGCGCCGGACAGGAAGGGACTGAAGCTTTCTTT. Protein product: CASSAGQEGTEAFF.

The V gene is TRBV6-6, the J gene TRBJ2-3; 14 bases map to TRBD2. Germline values: CDR1 MNHNY, CDR2 SVGAGI (reference sequence). CDR3 length: 16 amino acids. Losses at the gene ends were 4 bases for V and 4 bases for J; bases not matched to a gene: 4. The CDR3 spells CASSFPTSGRADTQYF. The CDR3 DNA reads TGTGCCAGCAGTTTCCCGACTAGCGGGAGGGCAGATACGCAGTATTTT.

This chain joins TRBV7-9 and TRBJ2-7; TRBD1 agrees at 8 bases. Trimming cost V 5 bases and J 1 base; bases outside gene matches: 19. CDR1 and CDR2 (germline): SEHNR, FQNEAQ (reference sequence). CDR3 length: 19 amino acids. For the CDR3, the DNA is TGTGCCAGCAGCCCAAGCAACCCCCGGCAGGGGGCTGTGTCCTACGAGCAGTACTTC. Translation: CASSPSNPRQGAVSYEQYF.

The gene calls are TRBV27 and TRBJ2-7; D assignment may be TRBD1 or TRBD2 (7 bases each). V was clipped by 6 bases and J by 4 bases, with 16 bases between them. This CDR3 is 14 amino acids long. In germline, CDR1 is MNHEY, CDR2 SMNVEV (reference sequence). DNA for the CDR3: TGTGCCAGCAGGAGGGGGGGGGACAGTTACGAGCAGTACTTC. Its protein is CASRRGGDSYEQYF.

The chain has TRBV29-1 and TRBJ2-3, with 8 bases matching TRBD1. With 6 bases clipped from V and 5 bases from J, the junction kept 7 bases outside the gene matches. Germline V gene sequence: CDR1 SQVTM, CDR2 ANQGSEA. The CDR3 sequence is 13 residues long. In DNA, the CDR3 is TGCAGCGTGCCGGGACAGGCTAGAGATACGCAGTATTTT. This encodes CSVPGQARDTQYF.

The chain combines TRBV19 with TRBJ1-6; D unresolved. V was pared by 4 bases and J by 7 bases, with 5 bases between. CDR3 size: 12 residues. Germline CDR1 is LNHDA and CDR2 is SQIVND (reference sequence). CDR3 sequence reads: CASSRVNSPLHF. The CDR3 DNA is TGTGCCAGTAGTAGAGTAAATTCACCCCTCCACTTT.

The V and J genes are TRBV5-5 and TRBJ1-5, with D hard to call. The CDR3 is made up of 15 amino acids. V was trimmed by 0 bases and J by 3 bases, leaving 10 bases between them. Germline CDR1 SGHKS, CDR2 YYEKEE (reference sequence). CDR3 nucleotides: TGTGCCAGCAGCTTGGGGGCGTTATTCAATCAGCCCCAGCATTTT. It yields the protein CASSLGALFNQPQHF.

CDR3 nucleotide sequence: TGCGCCAGCAGCTTTTTAGGAGCTCCTAATGAAAAACTGTTTTTT. Protein sequence: CASSFLGAPNEKLFF. V usage is TRBV5-1 and J usage is TRBJ1-4; D is undetermined. Germline assignment: CDR1 SGHRS and CDR2 YFSETQ. The V gene lost 2 bases and the J gene lost 3 bases, with 11 bases spanning the gap. CDR3 length equals 15 residues.

J is TRBJ1-2 and V is TRBV5-8; a weak D match, TRBD1 (5 bases). Per germline, CDR1 SGHTS and CDR2 YDEGEE. Trimming cost V 1 base and J 5 bases, with 15 bases left between them. There are 15 residues in the CDR3. The DNA for the CDR3 is TGTGCCAGCAGCTTGTTTGGGGGGACCGGGTATGGCTACACCTTC. It specifies CASSLFGGTGYGYTF. Looking up the rest from reference TRBV5-8 and TRBJ1-2 gives the full variable domain: EAGVTQSPTHLIKTRGQQATLRCSPISGHTSVYWYQQALGLGLQFLLWYDEGEERNRGNFPPRFSGRQFPNYSSELNVNALELEDSALYLCASSLFGGTGYGYTFGSGTRLTVV.

The chain is built from TRBV6-1 and TRBJ2-7; TRBD1 or TRBD2 may be the D gene (5 bases each). The germline gives CDR1 MNHNS, CDR2 SASEGT. Trimming pared 2 bases from V and 2 bases from J, leaving 19 bases between. The CDR3 consists of 17 residues. The CDR3 protein is CASSERIGAPSPYEQYF. DNA for the CDR3: TGTGCCAGCAGTGAAAGGATCGGGGCCCCTAGTCCCTACGAGCAGTACTTC.

Written as DNA, the CDR3 is TGTGCCAGCAGCTTCGGGGTCGGGGAGCTGTTTTTT. Its translation is CASSFGVGELFF. V and J are TRBV5-4 and TRBJ2-2; TRBD2 is a possible D gene (5 bases). Germline V CDR1 and CDR2: SGHNT, YYREEE (reference sequence). The CDR3 extends over 12 amino acids. The V end lost 2 bases, the J end lost 7 bases, and 6 bases lay between the germline ends. The variable domain in full, with the rest retrieved from reference TRBV5-4 and TRBJ2-2, is ETGVTQSPTHLIKTRGQQVTLRCSSQSGHNTVSWYQQALGQGPQFIFQYYREEENGRGNFPPRFSGLQFPNYSSELNVNALELDDSALYLCASSFGVGELFFGEGSRLTVL.

This chain links TRBV5-6 with TRBJ2-3, with a tentative D call TRBD2 (5 bases). Germline-derived CDR1 and CDR2 are SGHDT and YYEEEE. The ends were cut back, 0 bases at V and 14 bases at J, with 13 bases in the middle. The CDR3 extends over 12 amino acids. The CDR3 region has the DNA TGTGCCAGCAGCTTGGGAACCCGGGGTCCGTATTTT. Translated: CASSLGTRGPYF.

This chain joins TRBV5-1 and TRBJ2-7; 8 bases match TRBD1. Per germline, CDR1 SGHRS and CDR2 YFSETQ. V shed 5 bases, J shed 6 bases, and the junction held 7 bases outside the gene matches. The CDR3 sequence is 13 residues long. CDR3 sequence reads: CASRSTGAAEQYF. The CDR3 DNA follows: TGCGCCAGCAGGTCGACAGGGGCCGCCGAGCAGTACTTC. Full variable domain (missing parts from reference TRBV5-1 and TRBJ2-7): KAGVTQTPRYLIKTRGQQVTLSCSPISGHRSVSWYQQTPGQGLQFLFEYFSETQRNKGNFPGRFSGRQFSNSRSEMNVSTLELGDSALYLCASRSTGAAEQYFGPGTRLTVT.

This sequence joins TRBV4-1 and TRBJ1-3; the match to TRBD1 covers 8 bases. The CDR3 is 16 residues long. Germline CDR1 and CDR2: MGHRA and YSYEKL. The V gene end was trimmed by 4 bases and the J gene end by 4 bases; junction bases not matched to a gene: 9. DNA for the CDR3: TGCGCCAGCAGCCCACGGACAGGGCCGACAGGAAACACCATATATTTT. Its translation is CASSPRTGPTGNTIYF.

This clone was seen a few times. This chain joins TRBV4-2 and TRBJ2-2; 10 positions agree with TRBD2. Trimming removed 6 bases from V and 6 bases from J; junction bases left unmatched: 19. CDR1 LGHNA and CDR2 YNFKEQ come from the germline V gene. The CDR3 is 19 amino acids. CDR3: CASRAQAGGASGASGELFF. The CDR3 region has the DNA TGTGCCAGCAGAGCTCAAGCGGGGGGGGCATCGGGTGCATCCGGGGAGCTGTTTTTT.

The chain joins TRBV7-3 to TRBJ2-5; 9 bases line up with TRBD2. Germline V gene data show CDR1 as SGHTA and CDR2 as FQGTGA. CDR3 length: 15 amino acids. V gave up 3 bases and J gave up 0 bases; unmatched junction bases: 2. The CDR3 reads CASSFLAGYQETQYF. As DNA, the CDR3 is TGTGCCAGCAGCTTCCTAGCGGGGTACCAAGAGACCCAGTACTTC.

The chain couples TRBV2 to TRBJ2-5; 7 bases are shared with TRBD1. Matching the DNA end better, TRBJ2-7 makes the J call doubtful. The CDR3 totals 13 residues. From germline, CDR1 is SNHLY and CDR2 FYNNEI. The CDR3 region has the DNA TGTGCCAGCTACTGGGACAGTCTCTACGAGCAGTACTTC. Protein sequence: CASYWDSLYEQYF.

V gene TRBV10-1 combines with J gene TRBJ2-7; D is perhaps TRBD2 (5 bases). This CDR3 comprises 16 residues. Trimming left V 8 bases short and J 0 bases short, with 20 bases between. CDR1 and CDR2 from the germline V gene are WNHNN and SYGVQD (reference sequence). For the CDR3, the DNA is TGCGCCAGCCGCCTTGGACTCCATAAAGCCTCCTACGAGCAGTACTTC. Translating it yields CASRLGLHKASYEQYF.

This chain connects TRBV4-1 to TRBJ1-1, with D possibly TRBD1 on 6 matching bases. Trimming cost V 1 base and J 2 bases, with 23 bases left between them. The CDR3 contains 19 residues. The germline CDR1 and CDR2 sequences are MGHRA and YSYEKL. CDR3 bases: TGCGCCAGCAGCCAAGCTCCTGGAGGGGGTGGGGTAAGAAACACTGAAGCTTTCTTT. Translation: CASSQAPGGGGVRNTEAFF.

CDR3 loop: CASSLGGLAGRETQYF. CDR3 bases: TGTGCCAGCAGCTTGGGGGGACTAGCGGGTAGAGAGACCCAGTACTTC. V and J are TRBV5-4 and TRBJ2-5, with 12 bases fitting TRBD2. Germline values: CDR1 SGHNT, CDR2 YYREEE (reference sequence). The CDR3 is 16 residues long. The trim removed 0 bases at V and 4 bases at J, leaving 4 bases unmatched.

This chain joins TRBV14 and TRBJ2-1, with 13 nucleotides matching TRBD2. J was trimmed by 7 bases and V by 5 bases; bases with no gene match: 11. Germline values: CDR1 SGHDN, CDR2 FVKESK. There are 17 residues in the CDR3. The CDR3 is CASSSELAGGPVNEQFF. CDR3 nucleotide sequence: TGTGCCAGCAGCAGTGAACTAGCGGGGGGGCCAGTTAATGAGCAGTTCTTC.

The gene calls are TRBV19 and TRBJ2-1; 10 bases agree with TRBD1. V gave up 3 bases and J gave up 4 bases; unmatched junction bases: 6. This CDR3 contains 16 residues. The germline V gene encodes CDR1 LNHDA and CDR2 SQIVND (reference sequence). CDR3 residues: CASSIAGTGAYNEQFF. DNA for the CDR3: TGTGCCAGTAGTATCGCCGGGACAGGGGCATACAATGAGCAGTTCTTC.